The clone carrying this T cell receptor (beta chain) was seen only a few times. Its antigen is as yet unknown. The data were obtained in a study of CD8 T cells in ankylosing spondylitis. Study-level findings and limits: Apparently characteristic of ankylosing spondylitis blood was a TCR beta motif (roughly 8 highly homologous variants).

Scientists made TCR beta libraries using quantitative 5'-RACE with molecular barcodes. Using its own MiXCR run on the 5' RACE reads, TCRdb lists one record per CDR3 protein. The data contain roughly 370,000 distinct CDR3 sequences, 20% to 25% of them seen just once; the ten biggest clones take up roughly a sixth. V dropped 5 bases and J dropped 1 base, with 8 bases sitting between them. This CDR3 is 13 amino acids long. The germline gives CDR1 SGHTA, CDR2 FQGTGA. The rearrangement uses TRBV7-3 and TRBJ1-1; D is unresolved. The TCR sequence derives from a male donor with ankylosing spondylitis. Sequencing was carried out using blood, either unsorted or a sorted T cell fraction (not recorded which). CDR3 amino acids: CASSRDANTEAFF. As DNA, the CDR3 is TGTGCCAGCAGCCGAGACGCGAACACTGAAGCTTTCTTT.